Listed here are 12 T cell receptor beta chains from one sample, sequenced in a study of cytomegalovirus exposure and HLA in healthy donors (dated by TCRdb to the late 2010s). The library came from the immunoSEQ multiplex PCR assay. For the multiplex PCR, a mixture combining 60 forward primers for TCR Vbeta segments and 13 reverse primers for TCR Jbeta segments was used. The table was pulled from immuneACCESS by TCRdb, which kept in-frame rearrangements only. Such tables lose some clones; where checked, under half of the loss comes from unresolved V genes, and the rest has no known cause. This sample lists about 120,000 clones; 65% to 80% were detected once. 2.7% of the sample belongs to the ten largest clones. The sequenced sample was PBMCs. The source is a middle-aged woman in good health and CMV-seropositive.

The genes are TRBV4-1 and TRBJ2-1; 8 nucleotides align to TRBD1. Germline assignment: CDR1 MGHRA and CDR2 YSYEKL. V gave up 4 bases and J gave up 0 bases; unmatched junction bases: 2. There are 15 residues in the CDR3. CDR3 DNA: TGCGCCAGCAGCCGACAGGGGAGCTCCTACAATGAGCAGTTCTTC. It codes for CASSRQGSSYNEQFF.

This clone was counted between two and nine times. The V call is TRBV6-1, the J call TRBJ2-1; D call uncertain. This CDR3 contains 13 residues. V gave up 4 bases and J gave up 5 bases, with 9 bases separating them. The V gene's germline CDR1 is MNHNS and CDR2 SASEGT. The CDR3 bases are TGTGCCAGCAGTGTTTCGGGTAACAATGAGCAGTTCTTC. It codes for CASSVSGNNEQFF.

V is TRBV6-1 and J is TRBJ1-5; TRBD1 aligns across 7 bases. The CDR3 extends over 15 amino acids. The germline V gene encodes CDR1 MNHNS and CDR2 SASEGT. Unmatched junction bases numbered 4, after V lost 1 base and J lost 4 bases. The CDR3 reads CASSEGWDSNQPQHF. The CDR3 DNA is TGTGCCAGCAGTGAAGGGTGGGACAGTAATCAGCCCCAGCATTTT.

V is TRBV28 and J is TRBJ1-2; D is ambiguous. The germline V gene encodes CDR1 MDHEN and CDR2 SYDVKM. Trimming cost V 2 bases and J 1 base, with 8 bases left between them. This CDR3 comprises 14 residues. The CDR3 spells CASSLGELNYGYTF. The CDR3 nucleotides are TGTGCCAGCAGTTTAGGGGAGCTTAACTATGGCTACACCTTC.

This sequence joins TRBV9 and TRBJ2-1, with 8 bases identical to TRBD2. The germline V gene has CDR1 SGDLS and CDR2 YYNGEE. The length of the CDR3 is 17 residues. The V gene end was trimmed by 3 bases and the J gene end by 10 bases; junction bases not matched to a gene: 18. CDR3 coding DNA: TGTGCCAGCAGCGCCTCAGATAGCGGGACCGATTCCCCGGAGCAGTTCTTC. Its protein is CASSASDSGTDSPEQFF.

The J gene is TRBJ1-1, the V gene TRBV5-4; D is unresolved. The germline V gene encodes CDR1 SGHNT and CDR2 YYREEE (reference sequence). The CDR3 is 16 residues long. Trimming shortened V by 7 bases and J by 3 bases, and 22 bases separated the two germline ends. The CDR3 reads CASLPQEAARDTEAFF. Here the CDR3 DNA reads TGTGCCAGCTTACCCCAGGAGGCAGCCCGGGACACTGAAGCTTTCTTT.

J is TRBJ2-1 and V is TRBV7-3; TRBD2 matches 13 bases. This CDR3 is 17 amino acids long. The germline CDR1 and CDR2 sequences are SGHTA and FQGTGA. V shed 8 bases, J shed 6 bases, and the junction held 13 bases outside the gene matches. The CDR3 spells CASGPARLAGGFNEQFF. The CDR3 DNA follows: TGTGCCAGCGGCCCCGCCCGACTAGCGGGGGGTTTCAATGAGCAGTTCTTC.

The table lists this clone with a few counts. CDR3 loop: CASSLLQGIGTQYF. DNA of the CDR3: TGTGCCAGCAGCTTACTTCAGGGAATCGGGACCCAGTACTTC. The chain couples TRBV11-1 to TRBJ2-5; TRBD1 might be the D (5 bases). CDR3 length: 14 amino acids. Germline assignment: CDR1 SGHAT and CDR2 FQDESV (reference sequence). V shed 2 bases and J shed 7 bases, with 14 bases lying between them.

In DNA, the CDR3 is TGCGCCAGCAGCCAAGCCTGGGACTCCATGGGGGGAGAGACCCAGTACTTC. It is translated as CASSQAWDSMGGETQYF. The chain carries TRBV4-1 and TRBJ2-5; maybe TRBD2 (6 bases). CDR3 length: 17 amino acids. Germline V lookup: CDR1 MGHRA, CDR2 YSYEKL. The V end lost 1 base, the J end lost 4 bases, and 19 bases lay between the germline ends.

The chain uses TRBV9 and TRBJ2-3, with 7 bases that match TRBD1. CDR1 and CDR2 (germline): SGDLS, YYNGEE. The CDR3 is 15 residues long. The V and J ends lost 3 bases and 5 bases, in that order; junction bases with no gene match: 9. The CDR3 nucleotides read TGTGCCAGCAGCGCAGAGGACAGGTCCTTAGATACGCAGTATTTT. It specifies CASSAEDRSLDTQYF.

Here the CDR3 DNA reads TGCGCCAGCAGTGAGGGGCGGGCCCTTCAGCCCCAGCATTTT. Protein sequence: CASSEGRALQPQHF. This sequence joins TRBV10-2 and TRBJ1-5; D remains ambiguous. CDR1 WSHSY and CDR2 SAAADI come from the germline V gene. The CDR3 spans 14 residues. Trimming pared 2 bases from V and 6 bases from J, leaving 11 bases between.

In this sample, this clone turned up once. The chain uses TRBV10-3 and TRBJ2-7, with 7 positions matching TRBD1. This CDR3 has 14 residues. After removal of 10 bases from V and 2 bases from J, the junction contained 11 bases not matched to a gene. CDR1 is ENHRY, CDR2 SYGVKD, per germline. The CDR3 here is CATQEYGTAYEQYF. The CDR3 nucleotides are TGTGCCACCCAGGAATATGGGACAGCCTACGAGCAGTACTTC.